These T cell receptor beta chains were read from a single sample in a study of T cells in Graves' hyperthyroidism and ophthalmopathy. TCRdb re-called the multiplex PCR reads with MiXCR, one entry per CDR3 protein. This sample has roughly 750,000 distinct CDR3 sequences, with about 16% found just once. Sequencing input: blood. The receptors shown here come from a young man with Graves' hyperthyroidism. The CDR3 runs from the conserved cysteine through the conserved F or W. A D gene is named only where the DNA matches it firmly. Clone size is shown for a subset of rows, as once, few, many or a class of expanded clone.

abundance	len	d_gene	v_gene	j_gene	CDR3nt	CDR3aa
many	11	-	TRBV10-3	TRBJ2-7	TGTGCCATCAGTGAGTCGAGTGAGCAGTACTTC	CAISESSEQYF
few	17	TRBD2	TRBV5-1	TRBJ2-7	TGCGCCAGCAGCTTGCCGTTGGGTACTAGCGGGAGCTACGAGCAGTACTTC	CASSLPLGTSGSYEQYF
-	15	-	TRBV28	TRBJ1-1	TGTGCCAGCAGTTTCAAACGGTGGCTGAACACTGAAGCTTTCTTT	CASSFKRWLNTEAFF
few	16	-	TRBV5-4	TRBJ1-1	TGTGCCAGCAGCTTGGGGCCTACTGAACTGAAGCGGGAAGCTTTCTTT	CASSLGPTELKREAFF
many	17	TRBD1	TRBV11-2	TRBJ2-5	TGTGCCAGCAGCTTAGGGCCAGGGGGCTCGATCGGGCAGACCCAGTACTTC	CASSLGPGGSIGQTQYF
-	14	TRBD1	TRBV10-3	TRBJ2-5	TGTGCCATCAGTGAATCCACAGGGGGAGAGACCCAGTACTTC	CAISESTGGETQYF
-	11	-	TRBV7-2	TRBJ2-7	TGTGCCAGCAGCTCTGAGGGGGAGCAGTACTTC	CASSSEGEQYF
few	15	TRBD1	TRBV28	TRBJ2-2	TGTGCCAGCAGTTCCCCGCCGGACAGGCCCCGGGAGCTGTTTTTT	CASSSPPDRPRELFF
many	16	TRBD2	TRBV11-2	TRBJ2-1	TGTGCCAGCAGCTTATCGCTAGCGGGAGTGTGGAATGAGCAGTTCTTC	CASSLSLAGVWNEQFF
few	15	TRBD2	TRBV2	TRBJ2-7	TGTGCCAGCACAGGACTAGCGGGAGTAGGCTACGAGCAGTACTTC	CASTGLAGVGYEQYF
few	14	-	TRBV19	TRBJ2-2	TGTGCCAGTATTCGGCCGGGAAATACCGGGGAGCTGTTTTTT	CASIRPGNTGELFF
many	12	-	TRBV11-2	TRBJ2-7	TGTGCCAGCAGCTTCGGACTGAGCGAGCAGTACTTC	CASSFGLSEQYF
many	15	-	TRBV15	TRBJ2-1	TGTGCCACCAGCACCCGACAAGGAATCTACAATGAGCAGTTCTTC	CATSTRQGIYNEQFF
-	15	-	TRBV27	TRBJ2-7	TGTGCCAGCAGTTTCGGACACCCAGGGCGGGACGAGCAGTACTTC	CASSFGHPGRDEQYF
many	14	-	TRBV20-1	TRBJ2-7	TGCAGTGCTAGAAGGGTCGACGGCTCCTACGAGCAGTACTTC	CSARRVDGSYEQYF
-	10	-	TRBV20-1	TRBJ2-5	TGCAGTGCTAGAGAATATGGGCTTTACTTC	CSAREYGLYF
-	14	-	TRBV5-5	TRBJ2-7	TGTGCCAGCAGCGGGGGAGTGGGGGTCTACGAGCAGTACTTC	CASSGGVGVYEQYF
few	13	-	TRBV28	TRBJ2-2	TGTGCCCATAATCGGGGGGCCACCGGGGAGCTGTTTTTT	CAHNRGATGELFF
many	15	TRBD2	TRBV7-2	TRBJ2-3	TGTGCCAGCAGCTTGCTAGCGGGGGGGTTGGGTACGCAGTATTTT	CASSLLAGGLGTQYF
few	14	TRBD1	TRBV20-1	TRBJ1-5	TGCAGTGCATATCCAGGGGGCTCAAATCAGCCCCAGCATTTT	CSAYPGGSNQPQHF
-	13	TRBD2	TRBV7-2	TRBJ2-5	TGTGCCAGCAGCAGTCCCGGGACTAGCCCTGGGGACTTC	CASSSPGTSPGDF
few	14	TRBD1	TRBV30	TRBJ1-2	TGTGCCTGGAGAGGGGGACAGGGGGCCTTTGGCTACACCTTC	CAWRGGQGAFGYTF
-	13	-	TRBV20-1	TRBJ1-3	TGCAGTGCTAACAGGGACTCTGGAAACACCATATATTTT	CSANRDSGNTIYF
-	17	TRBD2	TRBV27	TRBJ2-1	TGTGCCAGCAGTTTATCGAGAGAGCGGGGTGGCTACAATGAGCAGTTCTTC	CASSLSRERGGYNEQFF
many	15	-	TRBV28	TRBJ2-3	TGTGCCAGCAGTGGAGGGGGCAAGAGCACAGATACGCAGTATTTT	CASSGGGKSTDTQYF
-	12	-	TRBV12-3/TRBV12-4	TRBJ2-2	TGTGCCACCCAGGAGAACACCGGGGAGCTGTTTTTT	CATQENTGELFF
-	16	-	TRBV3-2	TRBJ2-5	TGTGCCAGCAGCCAAGATGAACAGGGTATTAAGGAGACCCAGTACTTC	CASSQDEQGIKETQYF
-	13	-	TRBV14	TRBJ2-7	TGTGCCAGCAGCCTTACGGGTTACTACGAGCAGTACTTC	CASSLTGYYEQYF
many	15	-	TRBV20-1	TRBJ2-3	TGCAGTGCTAGAGGGCCCCGCAGTAGCACAGATACGCAGTATTTT	CSARGPRSSTDTQYF
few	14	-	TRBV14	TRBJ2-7	TGTGCCAGCAGCCAGGGGCCCGACTCCTACGAGCAGTACTTC	CASSQGPDSYEQYF
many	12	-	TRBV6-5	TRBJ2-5	TGTGCCAGCAGTTACTTTGGGGAGACCCAGTACTTC	CASSYFGETQYF
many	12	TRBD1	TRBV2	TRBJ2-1	TGTGCCAGCAGGTTCCTTGGGACAGGCAGTTTCTTC	CASRFLGTGSFF
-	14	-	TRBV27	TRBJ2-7	TGTGCCAGCAGTCCCCGGGACTCCCATAAAGAGCAGTACTTC	CASSPRDSHKEQYF
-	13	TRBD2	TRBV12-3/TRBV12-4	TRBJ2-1	TGTGCCAGCAAGGCTAGCGGGACGGATGAGCAGTTCTTC	CASKASGTDEQFF
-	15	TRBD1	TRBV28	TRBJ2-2	TGTGCCAGCAGGCCCGACAGGGTTTCGACCGGGGAGCTGTTTTTT	CASRPDRVSTGELFF
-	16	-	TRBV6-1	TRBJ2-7	TGTGCCAGCAGTGACCGTGGAGGACGGCTAGCCTACGAGCAGTACTTC	CASSDRGGRLAYEQYF
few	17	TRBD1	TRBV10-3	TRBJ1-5	TGTGCCATCAGTCGGACAGGGGACTCCAGTAGCAATCAGCCCCAGCATTTT	CAISRTGDSSSNQPQHF
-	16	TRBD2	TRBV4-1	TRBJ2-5	TGCGCCAGCAGCCAAGCTCTAGCGGGAGCCCAAGAGACCCAGTACTTC	CASSQALAGAQETQYF
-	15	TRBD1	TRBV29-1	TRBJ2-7	TGCAGCGCCGGGGTCAGGAGACAGGGGATCTACGAGCAGTACTTC	CSAGVRRQGIYEQYF
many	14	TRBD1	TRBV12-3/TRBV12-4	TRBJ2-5	TGTGCCAGCAGTTCCGGACAGGGCGGAAAGACCCAGTACTTC	CASSSGQGGKTQYF
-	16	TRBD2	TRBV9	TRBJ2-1	TGTGCCAGCAGCGTAGAAGGCGGGAGGGACTACAATGAGCAGTTCTTC	CASSVEGGRDYNEQFF
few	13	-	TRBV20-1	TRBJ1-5	TGCAGTGCTGGTGACAGTAGCGTTCAGCCCCAGCATTTT	CSAGDSSVQPQHF
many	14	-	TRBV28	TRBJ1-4	TGTGCCAGCAGTTTATCAGGCCTTAATGAAAAACTGTTTTTT	CASSLSGLNEKLFF
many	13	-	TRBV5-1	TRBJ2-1	TGCGCCAGCAGCTACCGGCCTGGGGATGAGCAGTTCTTC	CASSYRPGDEQFF
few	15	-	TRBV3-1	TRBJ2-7	TGTGCCAGCAGCCAATCCTGGGGGGCCGCCTACGAGCAGTACTTC	CASSQSWGAAYEQYF
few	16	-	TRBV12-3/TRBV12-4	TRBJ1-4	TGTGCCAGCAGTTTACTTTTCGGGGGCGGTGGGGAAAAACTGTTTTTT	CASSLLFGGGGEKLFF
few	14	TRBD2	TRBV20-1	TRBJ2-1	TGCAGTGCTAGCGCGGCTAGCGGGAAAGATGAGCAGTTCTTC	CSASAASGKDEQFF
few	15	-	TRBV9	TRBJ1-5	TGTGCCAGCAGCGCCGGGGGGATCAGTCATCAGCCCCAGCATTTT	CASSAGGISHQPQHF
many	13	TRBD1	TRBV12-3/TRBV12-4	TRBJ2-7	TGTGCCAGCAACAGGGGTTGGGACTACGAGCAGTACTTC	CASNRGWDYEQYF
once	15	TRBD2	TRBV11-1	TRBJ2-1	TGTGCCAGCAGCTTCGCTAGCGGGTGGAACCATGAGCAGTTCTTC	CASSFASGWNHEQFF
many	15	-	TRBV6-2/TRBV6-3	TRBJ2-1	TGTGCCAGCAGTTACGGGGGTTTTATCTACAATGAGCAGTTCTTC	CASSYGGFIYNEQFF
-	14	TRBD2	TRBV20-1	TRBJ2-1	TGCAGTGCTAGCTTGGACCCGGGGGGCAATGAGCAGTTCTTC	CSASLDPGGNEQFF
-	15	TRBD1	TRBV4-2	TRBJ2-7	TGTGCCAGCAGCCCTCAAACAGGGGTGCGAGACGAGCAGTACTTC	CASSPQTGVRDEQYF
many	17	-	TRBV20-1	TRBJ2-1	TGCAGTGCTAGAGATCTCGGGTCCGGAAAAGGCTACAATGAGCAGTTCTTC	CSARDLGSGKGYNEQFF
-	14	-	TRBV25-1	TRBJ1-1	TGTGCCAGCAGAGACATAGGTCGGAACACTGAAGCTTTCTTT	CASRDIGRNTEAFF